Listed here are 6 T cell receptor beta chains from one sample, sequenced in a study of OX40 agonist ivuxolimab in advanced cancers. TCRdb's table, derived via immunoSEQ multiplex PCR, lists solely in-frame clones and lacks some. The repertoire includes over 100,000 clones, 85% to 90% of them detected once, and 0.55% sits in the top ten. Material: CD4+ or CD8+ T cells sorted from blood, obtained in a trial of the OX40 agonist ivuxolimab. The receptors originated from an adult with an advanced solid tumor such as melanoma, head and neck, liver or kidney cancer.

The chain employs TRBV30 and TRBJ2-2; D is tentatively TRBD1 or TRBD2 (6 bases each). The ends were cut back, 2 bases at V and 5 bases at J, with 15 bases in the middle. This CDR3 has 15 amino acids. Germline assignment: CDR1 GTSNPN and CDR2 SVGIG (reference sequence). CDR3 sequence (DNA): TGTGCCTGGAGTCAGGGGCAGGGAGGTACCGGGGAGCTGTTTTTT. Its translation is CAWSQGQGGTGELFF.

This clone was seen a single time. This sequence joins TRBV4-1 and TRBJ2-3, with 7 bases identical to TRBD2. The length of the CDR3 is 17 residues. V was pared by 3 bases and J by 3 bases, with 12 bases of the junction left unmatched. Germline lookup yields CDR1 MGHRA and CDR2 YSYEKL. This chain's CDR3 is CASSQDPGQAGTDTQYF. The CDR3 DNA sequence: TGCGCCAGCAGCCAGGATCCGGGCCAAGCGGGGACAGATACGCAGTATTTT.

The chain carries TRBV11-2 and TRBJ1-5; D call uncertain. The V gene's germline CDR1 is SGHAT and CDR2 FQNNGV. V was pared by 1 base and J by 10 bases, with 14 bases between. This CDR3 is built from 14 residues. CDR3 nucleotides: TGTGCCAGCAGCTTAGTGGAGGGTAGGCTCCCCCAGCATTTT. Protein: CASSLVEGRLPQHF.

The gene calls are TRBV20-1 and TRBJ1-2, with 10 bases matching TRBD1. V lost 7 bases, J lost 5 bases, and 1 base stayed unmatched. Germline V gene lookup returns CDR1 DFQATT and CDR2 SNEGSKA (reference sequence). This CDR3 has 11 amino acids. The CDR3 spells CSGTGGYGYTF. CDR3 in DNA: TGCAGTGGGACAGGGGGGTATGGCTACACCTTC.

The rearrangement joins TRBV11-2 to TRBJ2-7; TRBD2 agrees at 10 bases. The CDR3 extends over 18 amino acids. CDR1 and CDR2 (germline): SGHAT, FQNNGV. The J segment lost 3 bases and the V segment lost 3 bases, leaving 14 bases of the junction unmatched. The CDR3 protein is CASSFGVAGGFRNYEQYF. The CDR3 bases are TGTGCCAGCAGCTTTGGAGTAGCGGGGGGTTTCAGGAACTACGAGCAGTACTTC.

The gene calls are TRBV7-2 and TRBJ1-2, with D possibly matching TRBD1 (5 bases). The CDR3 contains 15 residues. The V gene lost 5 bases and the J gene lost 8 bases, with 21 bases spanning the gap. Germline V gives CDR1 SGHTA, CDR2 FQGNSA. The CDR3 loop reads CASSPRDASLSGYTF. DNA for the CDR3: TGTGCCAGCAGCCCCCGGGACGCTTCGCTGTCAGGCTACACCTTC.